The T cell receptor beta chain under discussion was sequenced for a study of T cell clonality in common variable immunodeficiency. This clone came up many times. Its cognate antigen is unknown. The read ends 3 residues early relative to the CDR3; the germline J gene fills the gap. Study-level findings and limits: Fewer TCRbeta clones were shared among CVID subjects than controls. Common variable immunodeficiency TCR beta sequences reportedly had fewer deletions and N-nucleotide insertions.

J gave up 4 bases and V 4 bases, and 1 base lay outside the gene matches. Germline-derived CDR1 and CDR2 are SQVTM and ANQGSEA. The CDR3 is made up of 12 amino acids. The CVID group had more than 12 females and about 30 males, mean age 40. Replacement immunoglobulin had been given to every CVID subject for at least one year. The repertoire was sequenced with immunoSEQ multiplex PCR; TCRdb's copy has only in-frame clones and lacks some. The table records approximately 38,000 clones without singletons, the ten largest covering around 5.8%. J is TRBJ1-1 and V is TRBV29-1, with 9 bases identical to TRBD1. The clonotype was recovered from a human donor with common variable immunodeficiency. The sequencing sample was made of peripheral blood mononuclear cells. CDR3 residues: CSVGTGVTEAFF. The DNA read from the CDR3 is TGCAGCGTTGGGACAGGGGTCACTGAA.